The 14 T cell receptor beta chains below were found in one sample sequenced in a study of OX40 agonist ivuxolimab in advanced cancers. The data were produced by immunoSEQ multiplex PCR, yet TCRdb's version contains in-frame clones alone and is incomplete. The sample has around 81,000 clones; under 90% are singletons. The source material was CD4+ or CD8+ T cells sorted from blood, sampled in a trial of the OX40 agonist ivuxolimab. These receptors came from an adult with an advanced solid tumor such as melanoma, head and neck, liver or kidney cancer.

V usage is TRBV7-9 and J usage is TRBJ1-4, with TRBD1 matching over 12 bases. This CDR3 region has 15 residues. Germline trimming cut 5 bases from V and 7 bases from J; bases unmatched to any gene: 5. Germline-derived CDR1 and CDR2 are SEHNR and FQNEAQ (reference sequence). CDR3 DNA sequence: TGTGCCAGCAGCGCGGGACAGGGGGCAGTTGAAAAACTGTTTTTT. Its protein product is CASSAGQGAVEKLFF.

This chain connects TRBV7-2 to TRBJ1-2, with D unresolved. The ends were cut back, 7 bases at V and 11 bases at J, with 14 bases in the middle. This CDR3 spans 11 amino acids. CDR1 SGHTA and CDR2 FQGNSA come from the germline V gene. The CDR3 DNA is TGTGCCAGCACCCAATCCCTCGGGTACACCTTC. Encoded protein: CASTQSLGYTF.

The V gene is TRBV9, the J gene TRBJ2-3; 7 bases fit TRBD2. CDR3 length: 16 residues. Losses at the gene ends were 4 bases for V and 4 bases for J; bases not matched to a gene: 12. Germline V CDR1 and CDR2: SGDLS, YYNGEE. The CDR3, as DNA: TGTGCCAGCAGCCGGGGCGCGGGAGTTAGTTCAGATACGCAGTATTTT. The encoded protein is CASSRGAGVSSDTQYF.

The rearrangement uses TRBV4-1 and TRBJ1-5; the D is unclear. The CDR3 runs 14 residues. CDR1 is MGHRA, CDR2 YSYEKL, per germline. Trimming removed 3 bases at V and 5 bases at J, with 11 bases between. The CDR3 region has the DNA TGCGCCAGCAGCCAGACGGGGTCTCATCAGCCCCAGCATTTT. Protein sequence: CASSQTGSHQPQHF.

The CDR3 protein is CASSQGGWDGYTF. The CDR3 DNA reads TGTGCCAGCAGCCAGGGCGGTTGGGATGGCTACACCTTC. The chain has TRBV28 and TRBJ1-2; a weak D match, TRBD1 (5 bases). Germline CDR1 is MDHEN and CDR2 is SYDVKM. V was pared by 6 bases and J by 6 bases, with 14 bases between. This CDR3 spans 13 amino acids.

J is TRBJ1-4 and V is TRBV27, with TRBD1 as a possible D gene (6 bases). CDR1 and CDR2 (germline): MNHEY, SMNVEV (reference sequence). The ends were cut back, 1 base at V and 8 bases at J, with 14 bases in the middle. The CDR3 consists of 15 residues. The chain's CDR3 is CASSLFAGVEEKLFF. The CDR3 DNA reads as TGTGCCAGCAGTTTATTCGCAGGGGTTGAAGAAAAACTGTTTTTT.

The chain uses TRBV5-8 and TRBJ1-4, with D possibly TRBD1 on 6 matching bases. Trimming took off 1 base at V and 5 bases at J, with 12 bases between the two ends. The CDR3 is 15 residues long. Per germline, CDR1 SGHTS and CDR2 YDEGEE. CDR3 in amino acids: CASSLSGQENEKLFF. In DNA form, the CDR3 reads TGTGCCAGCAGCTTGTCGGGACAAGAGAATGAAAAACTGTTTTTT.

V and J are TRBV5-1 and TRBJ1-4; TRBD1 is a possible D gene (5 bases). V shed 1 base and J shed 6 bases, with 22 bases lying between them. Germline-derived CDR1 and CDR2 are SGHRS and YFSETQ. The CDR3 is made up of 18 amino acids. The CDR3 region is CASSLSPRVTGRDEKLFF. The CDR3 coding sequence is TGCGCCAGCAGCTTGTCCCCCAGGGTCACCGGAAGGGATGAAAAACTGTTTTTT.

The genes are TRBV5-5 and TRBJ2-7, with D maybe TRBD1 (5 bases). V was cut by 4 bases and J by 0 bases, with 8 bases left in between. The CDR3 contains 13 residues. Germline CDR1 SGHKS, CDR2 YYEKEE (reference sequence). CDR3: CASSRGSSYEQYV. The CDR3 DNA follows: TGTGCCAGCAGCAGGGGTAGCTCCTACGAGCAGTACGTC.

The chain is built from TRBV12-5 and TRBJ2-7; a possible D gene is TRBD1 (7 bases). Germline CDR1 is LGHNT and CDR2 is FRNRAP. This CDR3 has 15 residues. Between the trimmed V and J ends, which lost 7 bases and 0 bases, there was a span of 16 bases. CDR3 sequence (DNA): TGTGCTAGTGTCAGGAGGGGGCACGTCTCCTACGAGCAGTACGTC. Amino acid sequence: CASVRRGHVSYEQYV.

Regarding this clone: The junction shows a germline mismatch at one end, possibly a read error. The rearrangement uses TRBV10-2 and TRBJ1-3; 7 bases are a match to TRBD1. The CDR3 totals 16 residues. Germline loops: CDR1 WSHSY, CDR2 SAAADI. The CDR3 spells CASTSETGSSRNTIYF. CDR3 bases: TGCGCCAGCACGTCAGAGACAGGGAGCTCTCGAAACACCATATATTTT.

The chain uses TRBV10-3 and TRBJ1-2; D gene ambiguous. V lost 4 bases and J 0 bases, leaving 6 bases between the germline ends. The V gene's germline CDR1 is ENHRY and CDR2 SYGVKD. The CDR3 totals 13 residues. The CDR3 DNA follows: TGTGCCATCAGTGTAATAACTAACTATGGCTACACCTTC. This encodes CAISVITNYGYTF.

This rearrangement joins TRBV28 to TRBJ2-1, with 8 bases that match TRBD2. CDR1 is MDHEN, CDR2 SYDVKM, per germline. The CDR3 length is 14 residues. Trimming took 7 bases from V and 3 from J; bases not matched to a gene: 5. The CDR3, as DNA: TGTGCCAGCACCTCCAGCGGGGGCTACAATGAGCAGTTCTTC. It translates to CASTSSGGYNEQFF.

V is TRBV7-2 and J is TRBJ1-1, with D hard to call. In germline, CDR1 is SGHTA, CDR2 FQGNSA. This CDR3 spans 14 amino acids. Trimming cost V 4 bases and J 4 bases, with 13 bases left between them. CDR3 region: CASSSGPVATEAFF. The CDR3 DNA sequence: TGTGCCAGCAGCTCGGGCCCGGTAGCCACTGAAGCTTTCTTT.